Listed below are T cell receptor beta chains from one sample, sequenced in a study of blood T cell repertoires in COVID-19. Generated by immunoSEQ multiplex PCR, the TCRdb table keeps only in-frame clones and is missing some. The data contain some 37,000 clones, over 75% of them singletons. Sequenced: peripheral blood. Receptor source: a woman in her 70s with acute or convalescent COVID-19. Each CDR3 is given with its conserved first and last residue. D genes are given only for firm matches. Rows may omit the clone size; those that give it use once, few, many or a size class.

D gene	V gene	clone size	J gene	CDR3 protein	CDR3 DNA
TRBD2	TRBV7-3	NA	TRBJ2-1	CASSLRPLAGDNEQFF	TGTGCCAGCAGCTTAAGGCCACTAGCGGGTGACAATGAGCAGTTCTTC
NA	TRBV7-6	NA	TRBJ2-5	CASAAFRTVIQETQYF	TGTGCCAGCGCTGCGTTCCGAACCGTTATACAAGAGACCCAGTACTTC
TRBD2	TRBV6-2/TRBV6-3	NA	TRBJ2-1	CASSGGLAGDEQFF	TGTGCCAGCAGTGGGGGACTAGCGGGAGATGAGCAGTTCTTC
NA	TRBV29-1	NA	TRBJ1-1	CSVEVQTGNTEAFF	TGCAGCGTTGAAGTGCAAACTGGGAACACTGAAGCTTTCTTT
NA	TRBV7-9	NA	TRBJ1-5	CASSLNDRPQHF	TGTGCCAGCAGCCTAAATGATCGGCCCCAGCATTTT
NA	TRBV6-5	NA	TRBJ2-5	CASSQLQGGQETQYF	TGTGCCAGCAGCCAACTACAGGGGGGGCAAGAGACCCAGTACTTC
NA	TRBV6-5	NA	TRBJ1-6	CASSWENGRGSPLHF	TGTGCCAGCAGTTGGGAGAACGGACGCGGTTCACCCCTCCACTTT
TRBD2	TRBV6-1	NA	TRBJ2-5	CASSERGGQETQYF	TGTGCCAGCAGTGAGCGGGGGGGCCAAGAGACCCAGTACTTC
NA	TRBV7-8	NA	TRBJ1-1	CASSLQGRTEAFF	TGTGCCAGCAGCTTACAGGGGAGAACTGAAGCTTTCTTT
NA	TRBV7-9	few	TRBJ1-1	CASSLAGANTEAFF	TGTGCCAGCAGCTTAGCTGGAGCGAACACTGAAGCTTTCTTT
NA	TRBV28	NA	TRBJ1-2	CASRAFEGYTF	TGTGCCAGCAGGGCCTTTGAAGGCTACACCTTC
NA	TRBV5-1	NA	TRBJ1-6	CASAGGGNSPLHF	TGCGCCAGCGCGGGCGGGGGGAATTCACCCCTCCACTTT
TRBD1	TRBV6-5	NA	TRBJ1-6	CASSPGTGVYSPLHF	TGTGCCAGCAGCCCCGGGACAGGGGTTTACTCACCCCTCCACTTT
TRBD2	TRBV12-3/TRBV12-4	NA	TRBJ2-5	CASSLGLQETQYF	TGTGCCAGCAGTCTGGGACTACAAGAGACCCAGTACTTC
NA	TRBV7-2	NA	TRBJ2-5	CASSLVQQETQYF	TGTGCCAGCAGCTTAGTCCAGCAAGAGACCCAGTACTTC
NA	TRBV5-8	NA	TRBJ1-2	CASRNRVSSGYTF	TGTGCCAGCAGGAACAGGGTATCGAGTGGCTACACCTTC
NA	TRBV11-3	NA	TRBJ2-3	CASSLGRENTQYF	TGTGCCAGCAGCTTAGGGAGGGAAAATACGCAGTATTTT
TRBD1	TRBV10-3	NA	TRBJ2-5	CAIGTGLGETQYF	TGTGCCATCGGGACAGGGTTAGGGGAGACCCAGTACTTC
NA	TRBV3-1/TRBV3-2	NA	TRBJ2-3	CASRPLGTDTQYF	TGTGCCAGCAGACCACTAGGCACAGATACGCAGTATTTT
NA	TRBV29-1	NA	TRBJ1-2	CSVGGIEVYGYTF	TGCAGCGTTGGAGGAATAGAGGTTTATGGCTACACCTTC
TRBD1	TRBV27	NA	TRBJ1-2	CASSFRGQGGGYGYTF	TGTGCCAGCAGTTTTCGGGGACAGGGGGGGGGCTATGGCTACACCTTC
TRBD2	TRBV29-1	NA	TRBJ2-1	CSVDHGLAGGREQFF	TGCAGCGTTGATCATGGACTAGCGGGAGGCCGTGAGCAGTTCTTC
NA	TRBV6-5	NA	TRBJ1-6	CASRREEDAPLHF	TGTGCCAGCAGGAGGGAGGAGGATGCACCCCTCCACTTT
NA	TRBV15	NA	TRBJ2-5	CATSRLQGRGETQYF	TGTGCCACCAGCAGACTGCAGGGGCGAGGAGAGACCCAGTACTTC
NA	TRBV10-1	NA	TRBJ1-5	CASSESAQPQHF	TGCGCCAGCAGTGAGTCAGCTCAGCCCCAGCATTTT
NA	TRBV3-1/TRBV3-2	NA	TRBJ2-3	CASSNPEGGQFTDTQYF	TGTGCCAGCTCCAATCCGGAGGGGGGACAGTTCACAGATACGCAGTATTTT
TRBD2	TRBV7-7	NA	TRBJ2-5	CASSLGLAGGLETQYF	TGTGCCAGCAGCTTAGGACTAGCGGGGGGTCTAGAGACCCAGTACTTC
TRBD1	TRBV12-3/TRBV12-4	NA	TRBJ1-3	CASSKGQGNTIYF	TGTGCCAGCAGTAAGGGACAGGGAAACACCATATATTTT
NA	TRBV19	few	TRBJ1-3	CASSIPGHSGNTIYF	TGTGCCAGTAGTATCCCAGGACACTCTGGAAACACCATATATTTT
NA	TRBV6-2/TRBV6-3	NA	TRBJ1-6	CASSYKDSWRSSYNSPLHF	TGTGCCAGCAGTTACAAAGACTCTTGGAGAAGCTCCTATAATTCACCCCTCCACTTT
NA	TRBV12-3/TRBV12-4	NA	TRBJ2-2	CASTGAARWLFF	TGTGCCAGCACAGGGGCCGCGAGGTGGCTGTTTTTT
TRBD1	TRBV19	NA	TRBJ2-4	CASSKTGENIQYF	TGTGCCAGTAGCAAGACAGGGGAGAACATTCAGTACTTC
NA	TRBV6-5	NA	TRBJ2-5	CASKGGGAGQETQYF	TGTGCCAGCAAGGGCGGCGGGGCAGGGCAAGAGACCCAGTACTTC
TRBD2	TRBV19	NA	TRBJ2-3	CASSIASGGPLTLITDTQYF	TGTGCCAGTAGTATCGCTAGCGGGGGGCCGCTGACTTTAATCACAGATACGCAGTATTTT
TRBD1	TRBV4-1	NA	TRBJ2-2	CASSQVEDRVGTGELFF	TGCGCCAGCAGCCAAGTGGAGGACAGGGTAGGGACCGGGGAGCTGTTTTTT
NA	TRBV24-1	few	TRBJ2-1	CATGASSYNEQFF	TGTGCCACCGGGGCTAGCTCCTACAATGAGCAGTTCTTC
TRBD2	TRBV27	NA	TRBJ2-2	CASSPLAGGPNTGELFF	TGTGCCAGCAGTCCCTTAGCGGGGGGGCCTAACACCGGGGAGCTGTTTTTT
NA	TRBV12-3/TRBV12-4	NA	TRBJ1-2	CASSLNGRGYTF	TGTGCCAGCAGTTTAAATGGTCGGGGCTACACCTTC
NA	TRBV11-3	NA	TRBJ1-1	CASSITWDMWSEAFF	TGTGCCAGCAGCATAACATGGGACATGTGGAGTGAAGCTTTCTTT
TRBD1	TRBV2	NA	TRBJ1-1	CASKGGEGLNTEAFF	TGTGCCAGCAAAGGGGGCGAGGGCCTGAACACTGAAGCTTTCTTT
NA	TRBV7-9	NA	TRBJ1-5	CASSLADSNQPQHF	TGTGCCAGCAGCTTGGCTGATAGCAATCAGCCCCAGCATTTT
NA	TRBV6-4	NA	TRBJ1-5	CASSVFFNQPQHF	TGTGCCAGCAGTGTCTTTTTCAATCAGCCCCAGCATTTT
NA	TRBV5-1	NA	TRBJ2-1	CASSWYGQGGYNEQFF	TGCGCCAGCAGCTGGTACGGCCAGGGAGGCTACAATGAGCAGTTCTTC
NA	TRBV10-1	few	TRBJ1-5	CASSESWRQFNQPQHF	TGCGCCAGCAGTGAGTCTTGGCGACAGTTCAATCAGCCCCAGCATTTT
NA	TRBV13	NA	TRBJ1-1	CASSFSPGGTEAFF	TGTGCCAGCAGCTTTTCTCCGGGGGGGACTGAAGCTTTCTTT
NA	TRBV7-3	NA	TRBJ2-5	CASSPQGGSNQETQYF	TGTGCCAGCAGCCCCCAAGGAGGCTCCAACCAAGAGACCCAGTACTTC
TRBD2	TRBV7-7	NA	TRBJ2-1	CASSPGTRNEQFF	TGTGCCAGCAGCCCCGGGACTAGAAATGAGCAGTTCTTC
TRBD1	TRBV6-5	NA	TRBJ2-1	CASLDRVFSNEQFF	TGTGCCAGCCTAGACAGGGTTTTTAGCAATGAGCAGTTCTTC
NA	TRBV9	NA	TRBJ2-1	CASWLRAYNEQFF	TGTGCCAGCTGGTTGCGGGCCTACAATGAGCAGTTCTTC
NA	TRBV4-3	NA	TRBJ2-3	CASSQELRGRVDTQYF	TGCGCCAGCAGCCAAGAATTAAGGGGGAGGGTAGATACGCAGTATTTT
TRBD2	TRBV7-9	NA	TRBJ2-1	CASSPRLAGDTSSYNEQFF	TGTGCCAGCAGCCCGCGACTAGCGGGGGACACGAGCTCCTACAATGAGCAGTTCTTC
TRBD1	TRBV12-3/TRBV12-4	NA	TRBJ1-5	CASAGGRNQPQHF	TGTGCCAGCGCAGGGGGCCGCAATCAGCCCCAGCATTTT
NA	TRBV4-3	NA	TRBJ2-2	CASSQDLPSGAGDTGELFF	TGCGCCAGCAGCCAAGATCTTCCGAGTGGGGCAGGGGATACCGGGGAGCTGTTTTTT
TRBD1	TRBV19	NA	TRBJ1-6	CASSPRTGTSYNSPLHF	TGTGCCAGTAGTCCCCGGACAGGGACAAGTTATAATTCACCCCTCCACTTT
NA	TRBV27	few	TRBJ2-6	CASSDSANVLTF	TGTGCCAGCAGTGACAGTGCCAACGTCCTGACTTTC